Detailed here is one T cell receptor (beta chain). The antigen is unknown. The junction had 1 base not matched to a gene; V was cut back by 2 bases and J by 3 bases. The CDR3 totals 15 residues. From germline, CDR1 is SGHDT and CDR2 YYEEEE. This entry is derived from a study of cytomegalovirus exposure and HLA in healthy donors. Turning to the study itself: Some 85 million unique TCRs, all from HLA-typed donors, were included in an early release of the data. Overall study findings and caveats: TRBV6-2, TRBV6-3 and other indistinguishable V segments were excluded.

PCR primers comprised 60 Vbeta and 13 Jbeta primers. Measured with immunoSEQ multiplex PCR; TCRdb has only the in-frame clones, and not every one. The repertoire holds about 190,000 clones, with roughly 77% as singletons. The TCR comes from a man aged 30 to 39 in good health and CMV-seropositive. This chain joins TRBV5-6 and TRBJ2-5, with 13 bases aligning to TRBD2. The specimen sequenced was PBMCs. CDR3 residues: CASSFGLAGEETQYF. The CDR3, as DNA: TGTGCCAGCAGCTTTGGACTAGCGGGGGAAGAGACCCAGTACTTC.